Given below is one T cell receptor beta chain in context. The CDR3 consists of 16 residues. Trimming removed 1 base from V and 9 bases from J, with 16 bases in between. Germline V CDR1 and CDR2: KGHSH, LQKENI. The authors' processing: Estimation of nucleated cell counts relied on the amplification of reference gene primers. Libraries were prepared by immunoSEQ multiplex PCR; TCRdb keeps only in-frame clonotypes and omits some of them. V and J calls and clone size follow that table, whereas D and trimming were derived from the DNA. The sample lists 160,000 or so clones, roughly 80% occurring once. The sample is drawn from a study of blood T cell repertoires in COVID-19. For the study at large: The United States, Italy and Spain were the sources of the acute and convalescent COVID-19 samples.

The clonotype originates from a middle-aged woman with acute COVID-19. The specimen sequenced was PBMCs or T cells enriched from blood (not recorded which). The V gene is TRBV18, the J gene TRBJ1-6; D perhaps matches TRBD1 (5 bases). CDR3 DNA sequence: TGTGCCAGCTCACCACGTGTGCAGGGAAAAGGTTCACCCCTCCACTTT. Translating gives CASSPRVQGKGSPLHF.